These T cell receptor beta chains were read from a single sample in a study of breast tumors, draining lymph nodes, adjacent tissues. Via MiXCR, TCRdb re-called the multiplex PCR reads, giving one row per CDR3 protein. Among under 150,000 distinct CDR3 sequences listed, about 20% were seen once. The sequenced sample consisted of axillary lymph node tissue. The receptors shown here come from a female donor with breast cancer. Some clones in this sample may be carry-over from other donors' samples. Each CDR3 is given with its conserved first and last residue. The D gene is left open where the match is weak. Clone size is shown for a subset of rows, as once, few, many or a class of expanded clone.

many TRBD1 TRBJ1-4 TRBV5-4 TGTGCCAGCAGCTCCCTGGGACAGGGGGAGTCTAATGAAAAACTGTTTTTT CASSSLGQGESNEKLFF
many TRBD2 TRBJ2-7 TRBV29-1 TGCAGCGTTGAACTAGCGGACTACGAGCAGTACTTC CSVELADYEQYF
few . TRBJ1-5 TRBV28 TGTGCCAGCAGCCAGGATGAATATTTGGACGGACTAAATCAGCCCCAGCATTTT CASSQDEYLDGLNQPQHF
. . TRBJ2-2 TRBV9 TGTGCCACCTCGGGGCAGGGTGGCGGGGAGCTGTTTTTT CATSGQGGGELFF
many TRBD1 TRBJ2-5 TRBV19 TGTGCCAGTAGTACCCCCGGGACAGGGGTAGAGACCCAGTACTTC CASSTPGTGVETQYF
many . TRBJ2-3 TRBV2 TGTGCCAGCAGTGCAGTGGAAGATACGCAGTATTTT CASSAVEDTQYF
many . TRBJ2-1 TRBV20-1 TGCAGTGCCCCTTACGAACCCCCTTACAATGAGCAGTTCTTC CSAPYEPPYNEQFF
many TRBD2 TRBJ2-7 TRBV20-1 TGCAGTGCTTCTGTCATGGGACTAGCCAGCTCCTACGAGCAGTACTTC CSASVMGLASSYEQYF
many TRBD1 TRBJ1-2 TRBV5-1 TGCGCCAGCAGCTTGGTAGGCGGGACAGACTATGGCTACACCTTC CASSLVGGTDYGYTF
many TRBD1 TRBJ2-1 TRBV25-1 TGTGCCAGCAGTGAATCCGGGACAGGGGGCGATGAGCAGTTCTTC CASSESGTGGDEQFF
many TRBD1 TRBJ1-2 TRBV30 TGTGCCTGGAGTACAGGGGTTGGGAGCTATGGCTACACCTTC CAWSTGVGSYGYTF
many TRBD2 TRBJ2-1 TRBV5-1 TGCGCCAGCAGCCCTGGACTAGCGGGAAGGACCTACAATGAGCAGTTCTTC CASSPGLAGRTYNEQFF
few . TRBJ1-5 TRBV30 TGTGCCTGGAGGCAGGGACTAACGGATAGCAATCAGCCCCAGCATTTT CAWRQGLTDSNQPQHF
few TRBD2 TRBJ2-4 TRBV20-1 TGCAGTGCTAGAGATGTAGCGGGAGAATACATTCAGTACTTC CSARDVAGEYIQYF
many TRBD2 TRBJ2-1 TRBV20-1 TGCAGTGCTGTAAGCGGGAGTAATGACGAGCAGTTCTTC CSAVSGSNDEQFF
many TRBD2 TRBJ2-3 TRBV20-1 TGCAGTGCTAGAGCCAGACTAGCGGGCTACACAGATACGCAGTATTTT CSARARLAGYTDTQYF
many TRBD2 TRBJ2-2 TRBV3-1 TGTGCCAGCAGCCCGGGACTAGCGGGAGCCACCGGGGAGCTGTTTTTT CASSPGLAGATGELFF
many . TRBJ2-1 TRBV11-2 TGTGCCAGCAGCTCACGATCTAGCTCCTACAATGAGCAGTTCTTC CASSSRSSSYNEQFF
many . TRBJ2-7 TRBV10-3 TGTGCCATCAGTGGGCGGTTTGAGGTTCTACGAGGGCAGTACTTC CAISGRFEVLRGQYF
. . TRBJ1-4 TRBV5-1 TGCGCCAGCAGTGCCGGGACCTATACAACTAATGAAAAACTGTTTTTT CASSAGTYTTNEKLFF
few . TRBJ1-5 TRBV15 TGTGCCACCAGGGACGGGGGCGGCAATCAGCCCCAGCATTTT CATRDGGGNQPQHF
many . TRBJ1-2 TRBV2 TGTGCCAGCAATCCGGACAGAGACTATGGCTACACCTTC CASNPDRDYGYTF
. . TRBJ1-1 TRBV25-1 TGTGCCAGCACAAAACTCGACCGCGAAAACGCTTTCTTT CASTKLDRENAFF
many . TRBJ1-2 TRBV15 TGTGCCACCAGCAGAGGGACAAGCAGGTGGACCTATGGCTACACCTTC CATSRGTSRWTYGYTF
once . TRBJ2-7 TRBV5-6 TGTGCCAGCAGCTTGATAACAGGGTTATCAGGGCAGTACTTC CASSLITGLSGQYF
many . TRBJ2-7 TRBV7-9 TGTGCCAGCAGCGTAGGGGCTAGCTCCTACGAGCAGTACTTC CASSVGASSYEQYF
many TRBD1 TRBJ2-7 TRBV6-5 TGTGCCAGCAGTTCCAACAGGGGGTTCCACGAGCAGTACTTC CASSSNRGFHEQYF
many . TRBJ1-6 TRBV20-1 TGCAGTGCTAGGGTCCCGTCGGGTTCTAATTCACCCCTCCACTTT CSARVPSGSNSPLHF